These 5 T cell receptor beta chains came from one sample sequenced in a study of cytomegalovirus exposure and HLA in healthy donors. With 60 Vbeta and 13 Jbeta primers, the PCR was carried out. Sequencing used immunoSEQ multiplex PCR; TCRdb keeps in-frame clones, though not all of them. The sample lists roughly 220,000 clones, 65% to 80% occurring once. Sequenced material: PBMCs. Every receptor here comes from a man aged 50 or older in good health and CMV-seronegative.

V usage is TRBV27 and J usage is TRBJ2-6, with TRBD1 matching 9 bases. J gave up 10 bases and V 6 bases, and 7 bases lay outside the gene matches. This CDR3 has 14 residues. The germline V gene encodes CDR1 MNHEY and CDR2 SMNVEV (reference sequence). CDR3: CASSSQGAKNVLTF. CDR3 bases: TGTGCCAGCAGCTCACAGGGGGCGAAGAACGTCCTGACTTTC.

The rearrangement joins TRBV25-1 to TRBJ2-7; 8 bases fit TRBD2. This CDR3 contains 14 residues. Trimming at V came to 6 bases and at J to 2 bases, leaving 6 bases not matched to a gene. Germline lookup yields CDR1 MGHDK and CDR2 SYGVNS. Here the CDR3 DNA reads TGTGCCAGCAGCCTCACTAGCGGTCCCTACGAGCAGTACTTC. It specifies CASSLTSGPYEQYF.

V is TRBV18 and J is TRBJ1-2, with 10 bases fitting TRBD1. V lost 4 bases and J lost 5; bases outside the gene matches: 7. Per germline, CDR1 KGHSH and CDR2 LQKENI. The CDR3 sequence is 15 residues long. Here the CDR3 DNA reads TGTGCCAGCTCACAGGCGACAGGGGGCGGTTATGGCTACACCTTC. Amino acid sequence: CASSQATGGGYGYTF.

This rearrangement joins TRBV18 to TRBJ2-3, with D possibly matching TRBD1 (6 bases). The CDR3 sequence is 16 residues long. Per germline, CDR1 KGHSH and CDR2 LQKENI. The germline V and J ends were trimmed by 3 bases and 7 bases, with 20 bases remaining between them. Here the CDR3 reads CASSPTSGAAGNTQYF. The CDR3 DNA sequence: TGTGCCAGCTCACCCACCTCAGGGGCCGCTGGTAATACGCAGTATTTT.

The sample holds a few counts of this clone. This chain links TRBV5-1 with TRBJ2-7; 8 bases line up with TRBD1. CDR1 SGHRS and CDR2 YFSETQ come from the germline V gene. V shed 0 bases, J shed 1 base, and the junction held 3 bases outside the gene matches. The CDR3 has 15 amino acids. The CDR3 here is CASSLGTGISYEQYF. CDR3 coding DNA: TGCGCCAGCAGCTTGGGGACAGGGATATCCTACGAGCAGTACTTC.